At least ten counts were recorded for the clone carrying this T cell receptor (beta chain). Its antigen is unidentified. The entry originates in a study of shared clonotypes between healthy human individuals. This CDR3 is built from 15 residues. The germline V gene encodes CDR1 SGHAT and CDR2 FQNNGV. V was cut by 7 bases and J by 0 bases, with 12 bases left in between. Caucasian adults residing in Nashville, Tennessee made up all the donors. Here immunoSEQ multiplex PCR was the method, and the copy in TCRdb shows in-frame clones only, minus some. Among over 95,000 clones, 68% were seen once, and the ten largest hold 24%. Findings and caveats of the study: Generation probability values for non-shared clonotypes were lower than those for clonotypes shared by all four donors.

The sequence was obtained from a young woman in good health. Sequencing input: memory CD8+ T cells sorted from blood. The subset was: CD45RO+ cells pooled with CCR7-negative TemRA cells. This chain joins TRBV11-2 and TRBJ1-4; D uncertain. Here the CDR3 DNA reads TGTGCCAGCACCCGCCGGGCTGCAACTAATGAAAAACTGTTTTTT. This encodes CASTRRAATNEKLFF.